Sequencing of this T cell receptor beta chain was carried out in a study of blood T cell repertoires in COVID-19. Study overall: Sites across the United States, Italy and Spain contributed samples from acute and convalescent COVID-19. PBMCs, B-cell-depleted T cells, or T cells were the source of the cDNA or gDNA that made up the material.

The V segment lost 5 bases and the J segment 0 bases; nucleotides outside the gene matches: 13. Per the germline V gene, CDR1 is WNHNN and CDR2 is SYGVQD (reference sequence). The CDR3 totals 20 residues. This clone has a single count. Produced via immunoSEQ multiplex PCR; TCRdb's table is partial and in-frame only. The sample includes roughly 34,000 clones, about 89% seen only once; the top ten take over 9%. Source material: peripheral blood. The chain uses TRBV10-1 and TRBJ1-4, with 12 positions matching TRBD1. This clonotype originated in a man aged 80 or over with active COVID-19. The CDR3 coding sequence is TGCGCCAGCAGTAAACCGGGACAGGGGGCCAAAGGCTCAACTAATGAAAAACTGTTTTTT. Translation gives CASSKPGQGAKGSTNEKLFF.